The rows below give T cell receptor beta chains drawn from one sample of a study of cytomegalovirus exposure and HLA in healthy donors. Sequencing was performed with immunoSEQ multiplex PCR; in TCRdb, only in-frame clones are kept and a portion is missing. Among around 130,000 clones listed, less than 85% were seen once. The sample was PBMCs. The receptors stem from a man between 40 and 49 years old in good health and CMV-seronegative. Each CDR3 is given with its conserved first and last residue. D genes are given only for firm matches. Rows may omit the clone size; those that give it use once, few, many or a size class.

- TRBJ1-2 - TRBV28 TGTGCCAGCAGTTTATCCAGGTACGGCTACACCTTC CASSLSRYGYTF
- TRBJ2-1 TRBD2 TRBV5-1 TGCGCCAGCAGCTTCCTACCCTCACTAGCGGTGCAGTTCTTC CASSFLPSLAVQFF
- TRBJ2-2 - TRBV5-1 TGCGCCAGCAGCTTACAAGACTCCCTCACCGGGGAGCTGTTTTTT CASSLQDSLTGELFF
- TRBJ2-3 - TRBV7-8 TGTGCCAGCAGCTTTGGGGGCTCGTGGGATACGCAGTATTTT CASSFGGSWDTQYF
- TRBJ2-6 - TRBV2 TGTGCCAGCAGTGACAACAGGTCTGGGGCCAACGTCCTGACTTTC CASSDNRSGANVLTF
- TRBJ1-2 - TRBV19 TGTGCCAGTAGTATTCCCGGGGTAGGGATAGACGGCTACACCTTC CASSIPGVGIDGYTF
few TRBJ1-3 - TRBV30 TGTGCCGGCAAGTGGGACACCTACTCTGGAAACACCATATATTTT CAGKWDTYSGNTIYF
- TRBJ2-5 TRBD1 TRBV11-1 TGTGCCAGCAGCGTAGGACAGGGTACGGAGACCCAGTACTTC CASSVGQGTETQYF
- TRBJ2-2 - TRBV4-1 TGCGCCAGCAGCCAAACAGGGAAAACCGGGGAGCTGTTTTTT CASSQTGKTGELFF
- TRBJ1-5 - TRBV2 TGTGCCACCAGGCGTTATAGCAATCAGCCCCAGCATTTT CATRRYSNQPQHF
- TRBJ2-3 - TRBV6-5 TGTGCCAGCAGCCCCCGAGGGACAGATACGCAGTATTTT CASSPRGTDTQYF
few TRBJ2-5 - TRBV25-1 TGTGCCAGCATGCGCGGTTGGGAGACCCAGTACTTC CASMRGWETQYF
- TRBJ2-1 TRBD2 TRBV10-3 TGTGCCATCAGTGCCGCCGGGACTAGCGGGAAAAATGAGCAGTTCTTC CAISAAGTSGKNEQFF
- TRBJ2-1 - TRBV19 TGTGCCAGTAGTATCAGCTACAATGAGCAGTTCTTC CASSISYNEQFF
- TRBJ2-1 TRBD2 TRBV18 TGTGCCAGCTCACGGGGGGGGTCGGGAGACCTGGATGAGCAGTTCTTC CASSRGGSGDLDEQFF
- TRBJ1-5 - TRBV5-1 TGCGCCAGCAGCGTACTCCCGGGATTGAATCAGCCCCAGCATTTT CASSVLPGLNQPQHF
- TRBJ1-1 TRBD1 TRBV18 TGTGCCAGCTCACCACGGACAGGGGAGTCTGCAGCTTTCTTT CASSPRTGESAAFF
- TRBJ1-2 - TRBV7-9 TGTGCCAGCAGCCCAGAGGGCGGTGGCTACACCTTC CASSPEGGGYTF
- TRBJ2-7 TRBD2 TRBV6-1 TGTGCCAGCAGTGCGACTAGCGGATCGGCCTACGAGCAGTACTTC CASSATSGSAYEQYF
- TRBJ2-1 - TRBV6-1 TGTGCCAGCAGGGCCGGGACTCCAAGCTACAATGAGCAGTTCTTC CASRAGTPSYNEQFF
- TRBJ2-3 - TRBV6-5 TGTGCCAGCAGTTACTCGGGGGGACGGGGCACAGATACGCAGTATTTT CASSYSGGRGTDTQYF
- TRBJ2-3 TRBD1 TRBV5-6 TGTGCCAGCAGCCTGGGACAGGGGGTAGATACGCAGTATTTT CASSLGQGVDTQYF
- TRBJ1-2 TRBD1 TRBV28 TGTGCCAGCAGCCAGGGGGCGCGGGGCTACACCTTC CASSQGARGYTF